This TCR beta chain was sequenced during a study of blood T cells in healthy people across ages. Study-wide background: Researchers report that template switching captured about one barcoded beta molecule per two T cells. Study outcomes and limitations: No one knew whether donors had CMV, which possibly confounded expanded clonotype changes. Among long-lived donors, naive CD4+ cells were more numerous and diversity higher than in aged donors.

On this clonotype itself: What it binds is unknown.

The people who gave samples were healthy Caucasians from Russia, aged roughly 6 to 100. Combining a sample-barcoded 5' primer with a J-beta primer mix, a second PCR ran for 7 to 11 cycles. MiXCR, run by TCRdb on the 5' RACE reads, gives a single entry per CDR3 protein. The data contain about 1.8 million distinct CDR3 sequences, 49% of them singletons. The trim removed 1 base at V and 3 bases at J, leaving 7 bases unmatched. Germline CDR1 and CDR2: LNHNV and YYDKDF (reference sequence). The CDR3 consists of 17 residues. Sample: blood. The chain couples TRBV15 to TRBJ2-1, with TRBD1 matching over 9 bases. The TCR originated in a woman aged 40 to 49 in good health. The CDR3 sequence: CATSRVRKTGGYNEQFF. The CDR3 DNA is TGTGCCACCAGCAGAGTACGCAAGACAGGGGGCTACAATGAGCAGTTCTTC.